This T cell receptor (beta chain) was recorded in a study of monozygotic twins with inflammatory bowel disease. The germline V gene encodes CDR1 MNHEY and CDR2 SVGEGT. The CDR3 sequence is 16 residues long. TCRdb re-analyzed the 5' RACE reads; it lists each CDR3 protein once, without DNA. The ten most abundant clones cover 5% to 6% of a sample with approximately 45,000 distinct CDR3 sequences. Sequenced sample: blood. The TCR sequence derives from a human donor with ulcerative colitis or Crohn's disease, or a healthy co-twin of an affected twin (not recorded which). The V and J genes are TRBV6-2 or TRBV6-3 and TRBJ1-5. The CDR3: CASSEIRTVSNQPQHF.